A selection of T cell receptor beta chains follows, all from one sample in a study of cytomegalovirus exposure and HLA in healthy donors. Sequenced by immunoSEQ multiplex PCR; TCRdb stores in-frame clones only, minus some. The sample records 150,000 to 250,000 clones, 60% to 85% being singletons. Sequencing used PBMCs. Receptor source: a girl aged 10 to 17 in good health and CMV-seropositive. CDR3s include the opening cysteine and the closing phenylalanine or tryptophan. The D gene is left open where the match is weak. Some rows have no size entry. The others give once, few or many, or a class for an expanded clone.

D	size	V	J	CDR3	DNA
TRBD2	NA	TRBV10-3	TRBJ2-2	CATSGGETGELFF	TGTGCCACCAGCGGGGGTGAGACCGGGGAGCTGTTTTTT
TRBD2	NA	TRBV29-1	TRBJ2-2	CSVGGGGDAGELFF	TGCAGCGTTGGGGGCGGGGGGGATGCCGGGGAGCTGTTTTTT
TRBD1	NA	TRBV19	TRBJ2-4	CASSPGTGLVKNIQYF	TGTGCCAGTAGCCCTGGGACAGGCCTAGTCAAAAACATTCAGTACTTC
NA	NA	TRBV5-1	TRBJ2-2	CASSHGGTANTGELFF	TGCGCCAGCAGCCACGGCGGGACAGCTAACACCGGGGAGCTGTTTTTT
NA	NA	TRBV5-5	TRBJ1-2	CASSSTGRDPYGYTF	TGTGCCAGCAGCTCAACGGGCAGGGATCCTTATGGCTACACCTTC
TRBD2	NA	TRBV5-4	TRBJ2-6	CASSWGGTVSGANVLTF	TGTGCCAGCAGCTGGGGGGGAACTGTCTCTGGGGCCAACGTCCTGACTTTC
NA	NA	TRBV4-2	TRBJ2-5	CASSQEPGKQETQYF	TGTGCCAGCAGCCAAGAACCGGGGAAACAAGAGACCCAGTACTTC
NA	NA	TRBV29-1	TRBJ2-7	CSVSIGLHTSYEQYF	TGCAGCGTTTCGATTGGGCTCCACACCTCCTACGAGCAGTACTTC
NA	NA	TRBV5-1	TRBJ1-1	CASSLSGMNTEAFF	TGCGCCAGCAGCCTATCGGGTATGAACACTGAAGCTTTCTTT
NA	once	TRBV11-3	TRBJ2-7	CASSLDRSFSYEQYF	TGTGCCAGCAGCTTAGATAGAAGCTTCTCCTACGAGCAGTACTTC
NA	NA	TRBV10-2	TRBJ2-3	CASSESLGRITDTQYF	TGCGCCAGCAGTGAGTCTCTGGGCCGTATCACAGATACGCAGTATTTT
NA	NA	TRBV6-1	TRBJ1-1	CASSDTRRAFF	TGTGCCAGCAGTGACACGCGTCGAGCTTTCTTT
NA	NA	TRBV7-8	TRBJ2-7	CASSLGTATYEQYF	TGTGCCAGCAGCTTAGGGACAGCGACCTACGAGCAGTACTTC
NA	few	TRBV6-4	TRBJ2-1	CASSLGGGGLNEQFF	TGTGCCAGCAGTTTGGGCGGCGGGGGCCTTAATGAGCAGTTCTTC
NA	NA	TRBV2	TRBJ1-6	CASLGQSSYNSPLHF	TGTGCCAGCTTGGGCCAGAGCTCCTATAATTCACCCCTCCACTTT
TRBD2	NA	TRBV7-8	TRBJ2-1	CMGTLPAGDYNEQFF	TGTATGGGAACATTACCAGCGGGGGATTACAATGAGCAGTTCTTC
NA	NA	TRBV4-2	TRBJ2-3	CASSQGEKGEDTQYF	TGTGCCAGCAGCCAAGGGGAGAAGGGAGAAGATACGCAGTATTTT
NA	NA	TRBV14	TRBJ2-3	CASSQDLGRWSTDTQYF	TGTGCCAGCAGCCAAGATCTCGGTCGGTGGAGCACAGATACGCAGTATTTT
NA	NA	TRBV23-1	TRBJ2-7	CASSRGSSSEQYF	TGCGCCAGCAGTAGGGGCAGCTCTAGCGAGCAGTACTTC
NA	NA	TRBV18	TRBJ2-1	CASSPPSGNEQFF	TGTGCCAGCTCACCTCCGAGCGGGAATGAGCAGTTCTTC
NA	NA	TRBV19	TRBJ1-1	CASSIGRGARGEAFF	TGTGCCAGTAGTATTGGCCGGGGGGCGCGGGGTGAAGCTTTCTTT
TRBD2	NA	TRBV10-1	TRBJ2-3	CASSEGKTSGALDTQYF	TGCGCCAGCAGTGAGGGGAAGACTAGCGGGGCTTTAGATACGCAGTATTTT
TRBD1	NA	TRBV5-6	TRBJ2-1	CASRRGQNNYNEQFF	TGTGCCAGCAGAAGGGGACAGAACAATTACAATGAGCAGTTCTTC
TRBD1	NA	TRBV29-1	TRBJ2-6	CSGRRDRSSGRTNVLTF	TGCAGCGGACGCCGGGACAGGTCCTCGGGAAGGACCAACGTCCTGACTTTC
TRBD2	few	TRBV4-1	TRBJ2-2	CASSPGRLAGLTFQRTGELFF	TGCGCCAGCAGCCCTGGCCGACTAGCGGGGTTAACTTTCCAGAGGACCGGGGAGCTGTTTTTT
TRBD2	NA	TRBV4-3	TRBJ2-5	CASSQGLAGGSNQETQYF	TGCGCCAGCAGCCAAGGACTAGCGGGGGGCTCGAACCAAGAGACCCAGTACTTC
TRBD1	NA	TRBV4-1	TRBJ1-1	CASSLLSGQGNTEAFF	TGCGCCAGCAGCCTTCTAAGTGGACAGGGGAACACTGAAGCTTTCTTT
NA	NA	TRBV7-8	TRBJ2-7	CASSFTGYEQYF	TGTGCCAGCAGCTTTACAGGGTACGAGCAGTACTTC
TRBD1	NA	TRBV5-4	TRBJ2-3	CASRGTGGGADTQYF	TGTGCCAGCAGAGGGACAGGGGGCGGTGCAGATACGCAGTATTTT
TRBD2	NA	TRBV7-8	TRBJ2-1	CASLLAPPLRYNEQFF	TGTGCCAGCCTACTAGCGCCCCCCCTACGGTACAATGAGCAGTTCTTC
NA	NA	TRBV11-2	TRBJ1-2	CASSLDGIGPQGGYTF	TGTGCCAGCAGCTTAGATGGGATTGGCCCGCAGGGAGGCTACACCTTC
NA	NA	TRBV7-6	TRBJ2-6	CASSLDTGANVLTF	TGTGCCAGCAGCTTGGACACCGGGGCCAACGTCCTGACTTTC
TRBD1	NA	TRBV6-5	TRBJ2-7	CASSYGKGRGREQYF	TGTGCCAGCAGTTACGGAAAGGGCAGGGGGCGCGAGCAGTACTTC
NA	NA	TRBV10-3	TRBJ2-5	CAIKAGAQETQYF	TGTGCCATCAAGGCAGGGGCTCAAGAGACCCAGTACTTC
NA	NA	TRBV27	TRBJ2-3	CASSPQVGTYSPDTQYF	TGTGCCAGCAGCCCCCAGGTCGGGACTTACTCGCCGGATACGCAGTATTTT
NA	NA	TRBV7-7	TRBJ2-5	CASKHDQETQYF	TGTGCCAGCAAGCATGACCAAGAGACCCAGTACTTC
NA	NA	TRBV14	TRBJ2-7	CASSQDTDYEQYF	TGTGCCAGCAGCCAGGACACAGACTACGAGCAGTACTTC
TRBD1	NA	TRBV18	TRBJ1-2	CASSAERTGWVGYTF	TGTGCCAGCTCAGCCGAACGGACAGGGTGGGTTGGCTACACCTTC
NA	NA	TRBV6-1	TRBJ2-2	CASRGSSANTGELFF	TGTGCCAGCAGGGGGAGCAGTGCGAACACCGGGGAGCTGTTTTTT
NA	NA	TRBV15	TRBJ1-5	CATSPGNSNQPQHF	TGTGCCACCAGTCCCGGGAATAGCAATCAGCCCCAGCATTTT
NA	NA	TRBV6-1	TRBJ1-2	CASSWTGYGYTF	TGTGCCAGCTCCTGGACGGGGTATGGCTACACCTTC
NA	NA	TRBV7-2	TRBJ2-7	CASSLNGGSAYEQYF	TGTGCCAGCAGCTTAAATGGGGGCTCGGCCTACGAGCAGTACTTC
NA	NA	TRBV11-2	TRBJ1-3	CASSFLLRKHSSGNTIYF	TGTGCCAGCAGCTTTTTACTCAGAAAACACAGCTCTGGAAACACCATATATTTT
NA	NA	TRBV6-5	TRBJ2-7	CASSYSTGFYEQYF	TGTGCCAGCAGTTACTCGACGGGGTTCTACGAGCAGTACTTC
TRBD1	NA	TRBV7-7	TRBJ2-5	CASSSGQGFETQYF	TGTGCCAGCAGCTCGGGACAGGGTTTCGAGACCCAGTACTTC
TRBD1	few	TRBV10-3	TRBJ1-6	CAISPAGQGNSPLHF	TGTGCCATCAGCCCCGCGGGACAGGGAAATTCACCCCTCCACTTT
NA	NA	TRBV4-1	TRBJ2-1	CASTTYMGPYNEQFF	TGCGCCAGCACCACATACATGGGGCCCTACAATGAGCAGTTCTTC
TRBD1	NA	TRBV7-9	TRBJ1-3	CASSTSQGAGGNTIYF	TGTGCCAGCAGCACCTCACAGGGGGCAGGAGGAAACACCATATATTTT
NA	NA	TRBV18	TRBJ1-1	CASSLDTTTEAFF	TGTGCCAGCTCACTGGACACTACCACTGAAGCTTTCTTT
TRBD1	once	TRBV6-1	TRBJ2-7	CASSESGQGVYEQYF	TGTGCCAGCAGTGAATCCGGACAGGGGGTCTACGAGCAGTACTTC
TRBD2	few	TRBV9	TRBJ2-5	CASSAPSSGGADQYF	TGTGCCAGCAGCGCCCCTTCTAGCGGGGGGGCAGACCAGTACTTC
TRBD1	NA	TRBV9	TRBJ1-2	CASSQGTGEDTF	TGTGCCAGCAGCCAAGGGACAGGGGAGGACACCTTC
NA	once	TRBV21-1	TRBJ2-2	CASCRQGKPTGELFF	TGTGCCAGCTGCCGACAGGGGAAACCCACCGGGGAGCTGTTTTTT
NA	NA	TRBV18	TRBJ2-3	CASSPSGLGDTQYF	TGTGCCAGCTCACCTAGCGGCCTTGGGGATACGCAGTATTTT
NA	NA	TRBV10-3	TRBJ2-1	CAISESFSLNTNNEQFF	TGTGCCATCAGTGAGTCTTTTTCTCTCAACACAAACAATGAGCAGTTCTTC
NA	NA	TRBV7-8	TRBJ2-1	CASSLVLAEQFF	TGTGCCAGCAGCTTAGTTCTGGCTGAGCAGTTCTTC